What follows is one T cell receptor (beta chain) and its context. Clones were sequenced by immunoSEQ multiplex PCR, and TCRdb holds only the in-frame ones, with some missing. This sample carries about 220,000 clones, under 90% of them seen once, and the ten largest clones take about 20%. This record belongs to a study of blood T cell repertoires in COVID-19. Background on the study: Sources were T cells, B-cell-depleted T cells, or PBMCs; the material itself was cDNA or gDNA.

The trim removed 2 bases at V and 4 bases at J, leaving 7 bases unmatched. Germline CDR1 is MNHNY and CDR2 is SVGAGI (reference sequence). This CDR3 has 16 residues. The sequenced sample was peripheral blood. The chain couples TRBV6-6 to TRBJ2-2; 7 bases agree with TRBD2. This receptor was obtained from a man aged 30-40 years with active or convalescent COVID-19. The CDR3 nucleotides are TGTGCCAGCAGTTACGGGCGGGAGATGAGCACCGGGGAGCTGTTTTTT. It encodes CASSYGREMSTGELFF.